These 13 T cell receptor beta chains originate from one sample sequenced in a study of T cells of healthy individuals. One entry per CDR3 protein results from TCRdb running MiXCR on the 5' RACE reads. Altogether around 100,000 distinct CDR3 sequences are present, approximately 16% being singletons, with the ten largest covering about 6%. The source of these receptors is a human donor in good health.

The V and J genes are TRBV11-2 and TRBJ2-1; TRBD2 agrees at 9 bases. Per the germline V gene, CDR1 is SGHAT and CDR2 is FQNNGV. V was clipped by 1 base and J by 10 bases; unmatched bases: 11. The CDR3 runs to 16 residues. Here the CDR3 reads CASSLVRGGPGEEQFF. The CDR3 nucleotides read TGTGCCAGCAGCTTAGTGCGGGGGGGGCCAGGAGAGGAGCAGTTCTTC.

The gene calls are TRBV2 and TRBJ2-1, with D maybe TRBD1 (6 bases). This CDR3 region has 14 residues. Germline V gives CDR1 SNHLY, CDR2 FYNNEI. V dropped 7 bases and J dropped 5 bases, with 15 bases sitting between them. As DNA, the CDR3 is TGTGCCAGCAAAACCGACAGGCCTCACAATGAGCAGTTCTTC. Its translation is CASKTDRPHNEQFF.

The chain has TRBV20-1 and TRBJ2-3; D is ambiguous. V was clipped by 6 bases and J by 3 bases, with 10 bases between them. Germline V gene lookup returns CDR1 DFQATT and CDR2 SNEGSKA (reference sequence). The CDR3 is made up of 12 amino acids. The CDR3 loop is CSAVEYTDTQYF. The CDR3 nucleotides read TGCAGTGCGGTCGAGTATACAGATACGCAGTATTTT.

This clonotype was seen more than once but under ten times. CDR3 DNA sequence: TGCAGCGCCAGGGACAGCTACTCTGGAAACACCATATATTTT. Translating it yields CSARDSYSGNTIYF. J is TRBJ1-3 and V is TRBV29-1; 7 nucleotides agree with TRBD1. Trimming removed 7 bases from V and 0 bases from J; junction bases left unmatched: 6. Germline V gives CDR1 SQVTM, CDR2 ANQGSEA. The CDR3 consists of 14 residues.

J is TRBJ1-5 and V is TRBV5-1, with no clear D. Germline-derived CDR1 and CDR2 are SGHRS and YFSETQ. The V end was cut by 0 bases, the J end by 4 bases, with 8 bases between. The CDR3 covers 14 residues. CDR3 protein: CASSLDTGNQPQHF. DNA of the CDR3: TGCGCCAGCAGCTTGGATACGGGAAATCAGCCCCAGCATTTT.

This clonotype was seen at least ten times. The CDR3 DNA sequence: TGCAGTGCTAGAGGAACCAACGACTACGAGCAGTACTTC. As protein: CSARGTNDYEQYF. The chain has TRBV20-1 and TRBJ2-7; D gene unclear. V lost 1 base and J lost 3, with 10 bases in between. The CDR3 runs 13 residues. Per germline, CDR1 DFQATT and CDR2 SNEGSKA (reference sequence).

The chain links TRBV2 to TRBJ2-1; 8 nucleotides match TRBD1. CDR3 length: 13 residues. Germline-derived CDR1 and CDR2 are SNHLY and FYNNEI. V shed 5 bases and J 6 bases; nucleotides not matched to a gene: 3. The CDR3 coding sequence is TGTGCCAGCAGTCCAGACAGGGGCAATGAGCAGTTCTTC. Its translation is CASSPDRGNEQFF.

This clonotype was recorded a few times. A read error may produce the germline difference seen at one junction end. CDR3 sequence reads: CASSAYDTRF. The CDR3 DNA is TGTGCCAGCAGTGCCTATGATACTAGGTTC. The V and J genes are TRBV2 and TRBJ2-7; tentative D call: TRBD2 (5 bases). This CDR3 has 10 residues. Germline lookup yields CDR1 SNHLY and CDR2 FYNNEI.

This clonotype was seen repeatedly, ten times or more. V and J are TRBV4-1 and TRBJ2-1; 9 positions match TRBD1. The J segment lost 13 bases and the V segment lost 1 base, leaving 8 bases of the junction unmatched. Germline V CDR1 and CDR2: MGHRA, YSYEKL. The CDR3 is 14 residues long. The CDR3 DNA is TGCGCCAGCAGCCAAGTACTGACAGGGGGAAATCAGTTCTTC. It is translated as CASSQVLTGGNQFF.

The rearrangement uses TRBV15 and TRBJ2-5; tentative D call: TRBD2 (5 bases). The CDR3 loop spans 14 amino acids. V was shortened by 4 bases and J by 5 bases, with 14 bases between the two germline ends. Per germline, CDR1 LNHNV and CDR2 YYDKDF (reference sequence). The CDR3 nucleotides are TGTGCCACCAGCAATTACGGGAACCGGGAGACCCAGTACTTC. This encodes CATSNYGNRETQYF.

The V call is TRBV6-1, the J call TRBJ1-2; tentatively, D is TRBD1 (5 bases). Germline V gene data show CDR1 as MNHNS and CDR2 as SASEGT. This CDR3 spans 14 amino acids. Trimming shortened V by 6 bases and J by 6 bases, and 17 bases separated the two germline ends. In DNA, the CDR3 is TGTGCCAGCAGCTCGTGGGGGGAGGTGGATGGCTACACCTTC. Amino acid sequence: CASSSWGEVDGYTF.

In this sample, this clonotype turned up a few times. V and J are TRBV5-8 and TRBJ2-3, with TRBD2 identical over 16 bases. The CDR3 has 16 amino acids. The J segment lost 4 bases and the V segment lost 4 bases, leaving 3 bases of the junction unmatched. CDR1 is SGHTS, CDR2 YDEGEE, per germline. CDR3 nucleotides: TGTGCCAGCAGCCACGGGACTAGCGGGGGGGCAGATACGCAGTATTTT. It yields the protein CASSHGTSGGADTQYF.

In its sample, this clonotype was seen a few times. V is TRBV21-1 and J is TRBJ2-5; TRBD1, the D gene given by the table, was not confirmed from the DNA. TRBV21-1 is noted as a pseudogene. This CDR3 spans 16 amino acids. CDR3 amino acids: CASSPPPRGGEETQYF. CDR3 nucleotide sequence: TGTGCCAGCAGCCCTCCCCCCCGGGGGGGGGAAGAGACCCAGTACTTC.